This entry is about one T cell receptor (beta chain). Its antigen is still unknown. The sample belongs to a study of cytomegalovirus exposure and HLA in healthy donors. For the study at large: Most donors, 70% to 85% of more than 300 genotyped, fell in the Caucasian-associated ancestry cluster.

This CDR3 contains 13 residues. The germline gives CDR1 SNHLY, CDR2 FYNNEI. The germline V and J ends were trimmed by 3 bases and 1 base, with 5 bases remaining between them. The PCR used 60 Vbeta and 13 Jbeta primers. Clones were read by immunoSEQ multiplex PCR, and TCRdb kept only the in-frame ones, dropping some. Among about 130,000 clones, 80% to 90% were seen once, and the ten largest hold around 3%. The study's findings and limits: Most likely, a cluster of highly shared sequence variants arose as a sequencing artifact.

V and J are TRBV2 and TRBJ2-3; D gene uncertain. This receptor was taken from a woman aged 18-29 years in good health and CMV-seropositive. The sample was PBMCs. Written as DNA, the CDR3 is TGTGCCAGCAGTGATTTAGGCACAGATACGCAGTATTTT. Its protein is CASSDLGTDTQYF.